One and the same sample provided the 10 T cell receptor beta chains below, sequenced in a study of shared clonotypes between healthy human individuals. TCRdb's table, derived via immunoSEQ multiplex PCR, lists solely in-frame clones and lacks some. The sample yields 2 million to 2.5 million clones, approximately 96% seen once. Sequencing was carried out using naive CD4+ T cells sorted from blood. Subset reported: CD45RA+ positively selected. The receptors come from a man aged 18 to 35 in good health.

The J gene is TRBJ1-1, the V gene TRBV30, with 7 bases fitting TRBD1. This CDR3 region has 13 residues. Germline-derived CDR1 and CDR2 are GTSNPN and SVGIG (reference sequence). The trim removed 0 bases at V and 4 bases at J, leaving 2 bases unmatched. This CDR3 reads CAWSVQGTTEAFF. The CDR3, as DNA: TGTGCCTGGAGTGTACAGGGGACCACTGAAGCTTTCTTT.

CDR3 in amino acids: CASSSPAGPGRGYTF. CDR3 nucleotides: TGTGCCAGCAGCTCCCCGGCTGGACCTGGAAGAGGCTACACCTTC. The rearrangement joins TRBV7-2 to TRBJ1-2; D not resolved. CDR3 length: 15 amino acids. The germline CDR1 and CDR2 sequences are SGHTA and FQGNSA. Trimming removed 4 bases at V and 8 bases at J, with 20 bases between.

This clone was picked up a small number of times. In DNA form, the CDR3 reads TGTGCCAGCAGCGAAGACAGGGGCTATGGCTACACCTTC. Protein: CASSEDRGYGYTF. V and J are TRBV7-6 and TRBJ1-2; 8 bases line up with TRBD1. Germline CDR1 is SGHVS and CDR2 is FNYEAQ. J gave up 4 bases and V 5 bases, and 3 bases lay outside the gene matches. The CDR3 covers 13 residues.

Here the CDR3 DNA reads TGTGCCACCCTAGGGACAGCAGAAGAGACCCAGTACTTC. Protein product: CATLGTAEETQYF. This chain connects TRBV10-3 to TRBJ2-5; 7 bases match TRBD1. The CDR3 loop spans 13 amino acids. Germline values: CDR1 ENHRY, CDR2 SYGVKD. V lost 10 bases, J lost 3 bases, and 8 bases stayed unmatched.

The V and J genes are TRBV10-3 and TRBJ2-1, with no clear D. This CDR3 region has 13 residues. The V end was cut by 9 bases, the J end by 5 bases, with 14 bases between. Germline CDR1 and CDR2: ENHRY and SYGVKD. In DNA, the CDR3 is TGTGCCATTACGCCTGACAACAACAATGAGCAGTTCTTC. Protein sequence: CAITPDNNNEQFF.

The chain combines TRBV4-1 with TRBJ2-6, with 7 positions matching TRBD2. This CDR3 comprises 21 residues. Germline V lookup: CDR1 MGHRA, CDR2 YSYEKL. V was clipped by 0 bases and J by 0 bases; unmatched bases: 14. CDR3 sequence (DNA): TGCGCCAGCAGCCAAGACTGGACCCCCGGGGGGACCTACTCTGGGGCCAACGTCCTGACTTTC. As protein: CASSQDWTPGGTYSGANVLTF.

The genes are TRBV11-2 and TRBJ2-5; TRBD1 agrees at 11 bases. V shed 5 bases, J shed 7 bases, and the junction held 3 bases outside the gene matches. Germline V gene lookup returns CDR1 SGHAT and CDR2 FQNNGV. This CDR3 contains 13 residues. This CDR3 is CASSLGQGGTQYF. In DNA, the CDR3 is TGTGCCAGCAGCCTGGGACAGGGGGGGACCCAGTACTTC.

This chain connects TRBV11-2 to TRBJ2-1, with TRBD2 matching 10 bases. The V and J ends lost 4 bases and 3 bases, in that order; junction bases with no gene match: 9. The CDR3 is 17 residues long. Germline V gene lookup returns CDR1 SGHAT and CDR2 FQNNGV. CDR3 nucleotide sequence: TGTGCCAGCAGCTACCAACCACTAGCGGGATTCTACAATGAGCAGTTCTTC. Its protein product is CASSYQPLAGFYNEQFF.

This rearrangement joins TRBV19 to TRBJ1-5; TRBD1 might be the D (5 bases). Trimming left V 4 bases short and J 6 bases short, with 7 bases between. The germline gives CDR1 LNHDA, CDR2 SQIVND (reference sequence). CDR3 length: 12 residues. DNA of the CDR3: TGTGCCAGTAGTACAGGGTTTCAGCCCCAGCATTTT. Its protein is CASSTGFQPQHF.

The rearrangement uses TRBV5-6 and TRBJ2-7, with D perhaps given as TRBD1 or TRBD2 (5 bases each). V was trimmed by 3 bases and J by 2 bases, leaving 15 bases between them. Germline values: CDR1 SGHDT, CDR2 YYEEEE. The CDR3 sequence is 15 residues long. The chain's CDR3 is CASSWGRGPPYEQYF. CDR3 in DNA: TGTGCCAGCAGCTGGGGACGCGGCCCTCCCTACGAGCAGTACTTC.